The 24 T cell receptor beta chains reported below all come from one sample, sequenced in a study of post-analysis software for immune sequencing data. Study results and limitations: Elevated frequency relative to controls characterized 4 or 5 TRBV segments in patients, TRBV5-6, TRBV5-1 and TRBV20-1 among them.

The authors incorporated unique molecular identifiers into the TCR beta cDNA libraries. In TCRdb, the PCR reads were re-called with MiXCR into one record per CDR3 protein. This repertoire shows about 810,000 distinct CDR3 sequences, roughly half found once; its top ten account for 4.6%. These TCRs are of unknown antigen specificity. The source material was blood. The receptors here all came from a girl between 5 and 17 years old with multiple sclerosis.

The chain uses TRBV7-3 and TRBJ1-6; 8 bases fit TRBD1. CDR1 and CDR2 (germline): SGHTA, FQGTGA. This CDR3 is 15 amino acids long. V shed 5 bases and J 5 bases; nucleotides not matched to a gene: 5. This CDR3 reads CASSPEGQDNSPLHF. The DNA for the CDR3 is TGTGCCAGCAGCCCAGAGGGACAGGATAATTCACCCCTCCACTTT.

This CDR3 is CSGGNRGKFYGYTF. As DNA, the CDR3 is TGCAGCGGGGGAAACAGGGGCAAGTTCTATGGCTACACCTTC. The rearrangement joins TRBV29-1 to TRBJ1-2, with TRBD1 identical over 7 bases. Germline V gene data show CDR1 as SQVTM and CDR2 as ANQGSEA. This CDR3 region has 14 residues. V shed 7 bases and J 4 bases; nucleotides not matched to a gene: 12.

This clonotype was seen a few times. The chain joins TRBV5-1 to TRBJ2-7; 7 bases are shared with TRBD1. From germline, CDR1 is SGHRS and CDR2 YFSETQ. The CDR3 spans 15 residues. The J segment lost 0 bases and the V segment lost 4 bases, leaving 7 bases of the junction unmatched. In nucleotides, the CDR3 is TGCGCCAGCAGCGCGACAGGGAAGCCCTCCTACGAGCAGTACTTC. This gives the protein CASSATGKPSYEQYF.

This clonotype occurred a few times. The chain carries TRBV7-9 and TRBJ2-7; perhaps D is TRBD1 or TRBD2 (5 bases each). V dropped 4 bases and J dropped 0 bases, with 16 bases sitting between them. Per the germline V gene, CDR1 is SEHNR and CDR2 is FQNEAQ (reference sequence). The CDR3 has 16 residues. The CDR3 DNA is TGTGCCAGCAGCTCAGTCTGGGACGGATACTCCTACGAGCAGTACTTC. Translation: CASSSVWDGYSYEQYF.

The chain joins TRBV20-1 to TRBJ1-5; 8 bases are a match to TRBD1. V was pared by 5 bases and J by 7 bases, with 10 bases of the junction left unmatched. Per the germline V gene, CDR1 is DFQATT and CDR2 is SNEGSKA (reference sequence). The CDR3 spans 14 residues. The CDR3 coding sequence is TGCAGTGCTCTTCCGACAGGGGTTCGGCAGCCCCAGCATTTT. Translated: CSALPTGVRQPQHF.

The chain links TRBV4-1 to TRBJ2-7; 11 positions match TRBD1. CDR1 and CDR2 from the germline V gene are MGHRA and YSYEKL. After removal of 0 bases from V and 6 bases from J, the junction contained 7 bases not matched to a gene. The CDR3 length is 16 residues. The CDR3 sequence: CASSQDRGQGEREQYF. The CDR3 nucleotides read TGCGCCAGCAGCCAAGATAGGGGACAGGGGGAACGCGAGCAGTACTTC.

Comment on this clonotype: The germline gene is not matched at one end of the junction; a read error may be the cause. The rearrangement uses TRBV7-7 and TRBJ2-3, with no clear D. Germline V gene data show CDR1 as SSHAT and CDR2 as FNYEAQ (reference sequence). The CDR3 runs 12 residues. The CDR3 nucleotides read TGTGCTAGCAGCCACGATTCAGATACGCAGTATTTT. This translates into CASSHDSDTQYF.

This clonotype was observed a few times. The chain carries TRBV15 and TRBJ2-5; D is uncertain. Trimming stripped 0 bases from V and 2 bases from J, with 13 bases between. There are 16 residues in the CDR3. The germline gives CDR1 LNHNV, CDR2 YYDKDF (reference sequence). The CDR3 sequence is CATSRDLSRSQETQYF. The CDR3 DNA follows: TGTGCCACCAGCAGAGACCTGAGTCGGTCGCAAGAGACCCAGTACTTC.

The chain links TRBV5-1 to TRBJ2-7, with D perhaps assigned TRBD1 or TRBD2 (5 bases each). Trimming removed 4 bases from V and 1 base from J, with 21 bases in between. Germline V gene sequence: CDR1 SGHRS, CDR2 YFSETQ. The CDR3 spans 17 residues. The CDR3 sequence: CASSTGGSWDPSYEQYF. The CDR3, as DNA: TGCGCCAGCAGCACTGGGGGAAGTTGGGACCCTTCCTACGAGCAGTACTTC.

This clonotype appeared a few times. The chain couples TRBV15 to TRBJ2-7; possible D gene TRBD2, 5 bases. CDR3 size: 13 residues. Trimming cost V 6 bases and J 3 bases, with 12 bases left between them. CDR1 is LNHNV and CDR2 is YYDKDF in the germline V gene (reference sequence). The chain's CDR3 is CATRDFFHYEQYF. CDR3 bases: TGTGCCACCAGGGACTTCTTTCACTACGAGCAGTACTTC.

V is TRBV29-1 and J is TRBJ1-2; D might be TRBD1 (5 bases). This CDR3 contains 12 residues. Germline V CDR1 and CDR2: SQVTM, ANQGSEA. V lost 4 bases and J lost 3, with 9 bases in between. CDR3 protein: CSVGLRDYGYTF. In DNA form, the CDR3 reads TGCAGCGTTGGTCTCAGGGACTATGGCTACACCTTC.

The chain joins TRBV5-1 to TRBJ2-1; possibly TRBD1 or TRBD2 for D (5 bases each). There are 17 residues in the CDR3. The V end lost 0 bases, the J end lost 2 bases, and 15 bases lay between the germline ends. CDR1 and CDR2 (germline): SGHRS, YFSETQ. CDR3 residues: CASSLDGGPNPYNEQFF. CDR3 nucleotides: TGCGCCAGCAGCTTGGATGGGGGACCTAACCCCTACAATGAGCAGTTCTTC.

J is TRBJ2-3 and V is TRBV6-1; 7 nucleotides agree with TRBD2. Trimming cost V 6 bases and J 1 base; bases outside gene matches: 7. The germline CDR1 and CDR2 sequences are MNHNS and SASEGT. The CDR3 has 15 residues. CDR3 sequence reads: CASSAGTMGTDTQYF. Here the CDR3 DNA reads TGTGCCAGCAGCGCCGGGACTATGGGCACAGATACGCAGTATTTT.

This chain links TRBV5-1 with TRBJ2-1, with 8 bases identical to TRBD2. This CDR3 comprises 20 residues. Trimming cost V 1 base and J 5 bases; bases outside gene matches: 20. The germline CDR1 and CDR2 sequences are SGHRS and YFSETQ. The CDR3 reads CASSLRPGLAGGIGNNEQFF. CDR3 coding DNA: TGCGCCAGCAGCTTGAGGCCCGGACTGGCGGGGGGTATTGGCAACAATGAGCAGTTCTTC.

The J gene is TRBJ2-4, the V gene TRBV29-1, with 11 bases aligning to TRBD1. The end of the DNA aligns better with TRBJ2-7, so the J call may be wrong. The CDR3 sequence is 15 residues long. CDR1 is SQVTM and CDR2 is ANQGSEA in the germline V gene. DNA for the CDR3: TGCAGCGTTGTAGCCGGGACAGGGGGGTGGCACGAGCAGTACTTC. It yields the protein CSVVAGTGGWHEQYF.

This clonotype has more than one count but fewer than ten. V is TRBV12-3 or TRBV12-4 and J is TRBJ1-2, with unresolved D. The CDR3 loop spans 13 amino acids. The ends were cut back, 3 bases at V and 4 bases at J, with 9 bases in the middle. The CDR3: CASSFRSSYGYTF. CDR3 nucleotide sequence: TGTGCCAGCAGTTTTAGGAGTTCCTATGGCTACACCTTC.

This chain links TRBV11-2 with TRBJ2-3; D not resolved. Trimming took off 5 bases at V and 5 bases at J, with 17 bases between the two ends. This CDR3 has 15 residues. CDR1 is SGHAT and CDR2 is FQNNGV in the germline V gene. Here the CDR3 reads CASSLSSVGGDTQYF. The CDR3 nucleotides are TGTGCCAGCAGCCTTTCTTCTGTCGGCGGAGATACGCAGTATTTT.

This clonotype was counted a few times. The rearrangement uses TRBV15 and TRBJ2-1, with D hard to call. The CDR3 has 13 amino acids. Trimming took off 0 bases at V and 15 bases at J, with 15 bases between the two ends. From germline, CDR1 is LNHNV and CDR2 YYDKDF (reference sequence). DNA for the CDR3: TGTGCCACCAGCAGAGATCAACAGCCAAGGTTGTTCTTC. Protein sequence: CATSRDQQPRLFF. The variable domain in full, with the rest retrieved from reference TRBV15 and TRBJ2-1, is DAMVIQNPRYQVTQFGKPVTLSCSQTLNHNVMYWYQQKSSQAPKLLFHYYDKDFNNEADTPDNFQSRRPNTSFCFLDIRSPGLGDTAMYLCATSRDQQPRLFFGPGTRLTVL.

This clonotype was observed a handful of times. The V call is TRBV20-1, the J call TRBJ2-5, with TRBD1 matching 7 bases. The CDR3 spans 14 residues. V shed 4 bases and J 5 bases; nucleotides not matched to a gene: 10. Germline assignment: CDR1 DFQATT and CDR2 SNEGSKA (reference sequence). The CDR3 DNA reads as TGCAGTGCTACCCCGACAGGGCGCGGGGAGACCCAGTACTTC. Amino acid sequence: CSATPTGRGETQYF.

CDR3 sequence reads: CASSPTGANEQFF. CDR3 DNA: TGTGCCAGCAGTCCGACAGGGGCCAATGAGCAGTTCTTC. This sequence joins TRBV7-9 and TRBJ2-1; 8 nucleotides line up with TRBD1. V lost 6 bases to trimming and J lost 6 bases; unmatched junction nucleotides: 4. The length of the CDR3 is 13 residues. Germline V gene sequence: CDR1 SEHNR, CDR2 FQNEAQ (reference sequence). The full variable domain, with the rest looked up from reference TRBV7-9 and TRBJ2-1, is DTGVSQNPRHKITKRGQNVTFRCDPISEHNRLYWYRQTLGQGPEFLTYFQNEAQLEKSRLLSDRFSAERPKGSFSTLEIQRTEQGDSAMYLCASSPTGANEQFFGPGTRLTVL.

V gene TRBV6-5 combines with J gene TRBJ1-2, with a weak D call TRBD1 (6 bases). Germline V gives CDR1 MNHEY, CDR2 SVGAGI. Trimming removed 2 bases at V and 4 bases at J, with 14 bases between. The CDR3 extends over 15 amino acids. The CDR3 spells CASSYPGQNIYGYTF. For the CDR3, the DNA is TGTGCCAGCAGTTACCCAGGACAGAATATCTATGGCTACACCTTC.

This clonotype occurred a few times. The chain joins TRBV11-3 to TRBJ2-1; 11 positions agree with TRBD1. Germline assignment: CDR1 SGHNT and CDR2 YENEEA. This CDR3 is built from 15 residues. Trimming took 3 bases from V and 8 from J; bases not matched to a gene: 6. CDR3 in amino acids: CASSFGTGGFDEQFF. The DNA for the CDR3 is TGTGCCAGCAGCTTCGGGACAGGGGGTTTCGATGAGCAGTTCTTC.

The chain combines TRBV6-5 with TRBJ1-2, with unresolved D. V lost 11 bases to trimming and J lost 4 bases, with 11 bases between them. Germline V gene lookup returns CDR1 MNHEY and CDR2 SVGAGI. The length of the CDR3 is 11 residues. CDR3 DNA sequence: TGTGCCTCCCGGGGTGTCTATGGCTACACCTTC. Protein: CASRGVYGYTF.

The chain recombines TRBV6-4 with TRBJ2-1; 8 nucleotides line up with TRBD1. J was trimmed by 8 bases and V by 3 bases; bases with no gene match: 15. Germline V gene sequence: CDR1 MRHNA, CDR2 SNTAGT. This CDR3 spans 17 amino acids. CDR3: CASSELAAGQGTYEQFF. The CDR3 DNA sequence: TGTGCCAGCAGTGAACTCGCCGCAGGACAGGGTACTTATGAGCAGTTCTTC.